These 17 T cell receptor beta chains were sequenced from one sample in a study of blood T cell repertoires in COVID-19. Sequencing was performed with immunoSEQ multiplex PCR; in TCRdb, only in-frame clones are kept and a portion is missing. This sample has approximately 90,000 clones, with approximately 89% found just once. Specimen: peripheral blood. The receptor set was obtained from a man aged 60 to 69 with acute or convalescent COVID-19.

The chain employs TRBV19 and TRBJ2-2, with D uncertain. CDR1 and CDR2 (germline): LNHDA, SQIVND (reference sequence). The CDR3 is made up of 13 amino acids. The germline V and J ends were trimmed by 3 bases and 3 bases, with 5 bases remaining between them. DNA for the CDR3: TGTGCCAGTAGTATCATAGACACCGGGGAGCTGTTTTTT. Protein sequence: CASSIIDTGELFF.

The chain links TRBV10-2 to TRBJ2-3, with D perhaps TRBD1 (8 bases). Germline CDR1 reads WSHSY; CDR2 reads SAAADI. The V end lost 9 bases, the J end lost 2 bases, and 18 bases lay between the germline ends. The CDR3 consists of 15 residues. The CDR3 here is CASTGGGVVTDTQYF. The CDR3 nucleotides read TGCGCCAGTACAGGGGGAGGGGTTGTCACAGATACGCAGTATTTT.

This chain uses TRBV19 with TRBJ1-4; unclear D gene. The V end was cut by 6 bases, the J end by 5 bases, with 13 bases between. Germline values: CDR1 LNHDA, CDR2 SQIVND (reference sequence). The CDR3 extends over 14 amino acids. The CDR3 DNA reads as TGTGCCAGTAGGGAGGCAGTAGGGAATGAAAAACTGTTTTTT. Translating it yields CASREAVGNEKLFF.

This clone appeared once. At one boundary the junction diverges from the germline segment, which might be a read error. V and J are TRBV19 and TRBJ2-7; a possible D gene is TRBD2 (6 bases). Germline V lookup: CDR1 LNHDA, CDR2 SQIVND (reference sequence). The CDR3 has 14 residues. The CDR3 region is CASSIGGVAGEQYF. DNA for the CDR3: TGTGCCAGTAGCATAGGCGGGGTGGCCGGCGAGCAGTACTTC.

This clone has a single count. The J gene is TRBJ2-3, the V gene TRBV25-1, with a tentative D call TRBD1 (5 bases). Trimming pared 4 bases from V and 0 bases from J, leaving 11 bases between. CDR3 length: 15 residues. Germline CDR1 reads MGHDK; CDR2 reads SYGVNS. CDR3 nucleotides: TGTGCCAGCAGTGCCCAAACAGGCAGCACAGATACGCAGTATTTT. It encodes CASSAQTGSTDTQYF. Full variable domain (remainder filled in from reference TRBV25-1 and TRBJ2-3): EADIYQTPRYLVIGTGKKITLECSQTMGHDKMYWYQQDPGMELHLIHYSYGVNSTEKGDLSSESTVSRIRTEHFPLTLESARPSHTSQYLCASSAQTGSTDTQYFGPGTRLTVL.

This clone was picked up a small number of times. The chain couples TRBV21-1 to TRBJ1-5; the D call of TRBD1 is as the table states it, not checked on the DNA. TRBV21-1 is a listed pseudogene. The CDR3 length is 13 residues. The CDR3 region is CASSLPTGEPQHF. CDR3 DNA sequence: TGTGCCAGCAGTTTACCGACAGGGGAGCCCCAGCATTTT.

V and J are TRBV7-3 and TRBJ1-1, with 9 bases matching TRBD1. The CDR3 sequence is 14 residues long. Germline-derived CDR1 and CDR2 are SGHTA and FQGTGA. With V trimmed by 5 bases and J by 8 bases, 9 bases remained unmatched. CDR3 amino acids: CASSAGTGRGEAFF. In nucleotides, the CDR3 is TGTGCCAGCAGCGCCGGGACAGGGAGGGGAGAAGCTTTCTTT.

The rearrangement uses TRBV7-2 and TRBJ1-4; D is unclear. The CDR3 has 17 amino acids. Germline CDR1 is SGHTA and CDR2 is FQGNSA. V was trimmed by 1 base and J by 1 base, leaving 13 bases between them. Written as DNA, the CDR3 is TGTGCCAGCAGCTTAGTACGGGTCGGCGGAACTAATGAAAAACTGTTTTTT. Translating it yields CASSLVRVGGTNEKLFF.

The CDR3 reads CAISEVRQETQYF. The CDR3 nucleotides read TGTGCCATCAGTGAAGTCAGGCAAGAGACCCAGTACTTC. The chain is built from TRBV10-3 and TRBJ2-5; D remains ambiguous. The CDR3 runs to 13 residues. CDR1 is ENHRY, CDR2 SYGVKD, per germline. Trimming took 3 bases from V and 2 from J, leaving 7 bases between them.

This chain's CDR3 is CATSDRGTGNNYGYTF. CDR3 nucleotides: TGTGCCACCAGTGACCGTGGGACAGGGAACAACTATGGCTACACCTTC. This rearrangement joins TRBV24-1 to TRBJ1-2, with 9 bases that match TRBD1. The CDR3 has 16 residues. The germline V gene encodes CDR1 KGHDR and CDR2 SFDVKD. V lost 4 bases to trimming and J lost 2 bases; unmatched junction nucleotides: 7.

This clone was detected only once. The chain couples TRBV4-1 to TRBJ1-2; D might be TRBD1 (5 bases). Germline V gene data show CDR1 as MGHRA and CDR2 as YSYEKL. The CDR3 has 13 amino acids. V lost 1 base to trimming and J lost 4 bases, with 7 bases between them. The chain's CDR3 is CASSQVGLYGYTF. For the CDR3, the DNA is TGCGCCAGCAGCCAAGTGGGGCTCTATGGCTACACCTTC.

The gene calls are TRBV5-4 and TRBJ2-5, with 12 bases aligning to TRBD2. Unmatched junction bases numbered 0, after V lost 0 bases and J lost 3 bases. CDR1 and CDR2 from the germline V gene are SGHNT and YYREEE (reference sequence). CDR3 size: 15 residues. CDR3 protein: CASSLASGGEETQYF. The CDR3 DNA is TGTGCCAGCAGCTTGGCTAGCGGGGGGGAAGAGACCCAGTACTTC.

The chain has TRBV12-3 or TRBV12-4 and TRBJ2-1; D gene unclear. Trimming cost V 6 bases and J 7 bases, with 10 bases left between them. The CDR3 contains 12 residues. In nucleotides, the CDR3 is TGTGCCAGCAGACCACTACGGAATGAGCAGTTCTTC. Amino acid sequence: CASRPLRNEQFF.

This chain connects TRBV7-8 to TRBJ2-7, with TRBD1 matching over 8 bases. Germline V lookup: CDR1 SGHVS, CDR2 FQNEAQ. This CDR3 has 14 residues. Trimming removed 3 bases from V and 4 bases from J; junction bases left unmatched: 5. The CDR3 nucleotides read TGTGCCAGCAGCTTGACAGGGGTAGGGTACGAGCAGTACTTC. Encoded protein: CASSLTGVGYEQYF.

The chain has TRBV5-5 and TRBJ1-1; D is uncertain. The V and J ends lost 0 bases and 0 bases respectively, with 6 bases between them. The CDR3 spans 14 residues. The germline V gene has CDR1 SGHKS and CDR2 YYEKEE (reference sequence). CDR3 DNA sequence: TGTGCCAGCAGCTTGGAGCAAATGAACACTGAAGCTTTCTTT. It yields the protein CASSLEQMNTEAFF.

The chain employs TRBV4-2 and TRBJ2-7, with TRBD1 identical over 8 bases. Looked up from germline, CDR1 is LGHNA and CDR2 is YNFKEQ. CDR3 length equals 16 residues. The V segment lost 1 base and the J segment 0 bases; nucleotides outside the gene matches: 5. The CDR3 is CASSQAATGASYEQYF. As DNA, the CDR3 is TGTGCCAGCAGCCAAGCGGCGACAGGGGCCTCCTACGAGCAGTACTTC.

The gene calls are TRBV25-1 and TRBJ2-7; perhaps TRBD1 as D (5 bases). V lost 1 base and J 3 bases, leaving 19 bases between the germline ends. Germline CDR1 is MGHDK and CDR2 is SYGVNS. The CDR3 length is 17 residues. In DNA, the CDR3 is TGTGCCAGCAGTGAATTAACCGGACGACAGTGGGACTACGAGCAGTACTTC. This gives the protein CASSELTGRQWDYEQYF.